The sequence of this T cell receptor (beta chain) was determined in a study of cytotoxic CD8 clonotypes in ibrutinib-treated CLL. PBMCs that had been cryopreserved were the source of approximately 1.8 micrograms of genomic DNA for TCR beta libraries. Measured with immunoSEQ multiplex PCR; TCRdb has only the in-frame clones, and not every one. Among around 200,000 clones listed, 79% were seen once. The junction had 7 bases not matched to a gene; V was cut back by 5 bases and J by 3 bases. The length of the CDR3 is 15 residues. Germline assignment: CDR1 SGHVS and CDR2 FQNEAQ. Only a few counts were recorded for this clone. As yet, its antigen is unknown. Study-level results: Under treatment, the uncommon public clonotypes either contracted or remained stable.

The source of this sequence is a human donor with chronic lymphocytic leukemia. The starting material was PBMCs, obtained after 12 months of ibrutinib treatment. V gene TRBV7-8 combines with J gene TRBJ1-5; 7 bases line up with TRBD1. CDR3 sequence reads: CASSGRQGPNQPQHF. In nucleotides, the CDR3 is TGTGCCAGCAGCGGGAGACAGGGACCCAATCAGCCCCAGCATTTT.